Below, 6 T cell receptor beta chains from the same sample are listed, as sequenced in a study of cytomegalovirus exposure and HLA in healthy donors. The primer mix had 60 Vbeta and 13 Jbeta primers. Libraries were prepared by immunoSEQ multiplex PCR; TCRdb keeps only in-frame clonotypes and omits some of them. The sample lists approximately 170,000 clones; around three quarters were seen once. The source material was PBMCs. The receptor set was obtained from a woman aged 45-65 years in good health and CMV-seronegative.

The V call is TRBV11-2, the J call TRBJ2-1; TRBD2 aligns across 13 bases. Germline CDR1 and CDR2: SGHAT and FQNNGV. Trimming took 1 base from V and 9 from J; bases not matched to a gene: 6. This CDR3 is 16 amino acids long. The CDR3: CASSLARTSGRPEQFF. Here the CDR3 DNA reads TGTGCCAGCAGCTTAGCGAGGACTAGCGGGAGACCTGAGCAGTTCTTC.

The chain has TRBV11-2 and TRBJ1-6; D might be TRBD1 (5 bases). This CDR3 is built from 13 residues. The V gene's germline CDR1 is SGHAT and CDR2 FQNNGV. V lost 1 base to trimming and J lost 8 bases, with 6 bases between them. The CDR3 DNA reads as TGTGCCAGCAGCTTAGGGGACTATTCACCCCTCCACTTT. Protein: CASSLGDYSPLHF.

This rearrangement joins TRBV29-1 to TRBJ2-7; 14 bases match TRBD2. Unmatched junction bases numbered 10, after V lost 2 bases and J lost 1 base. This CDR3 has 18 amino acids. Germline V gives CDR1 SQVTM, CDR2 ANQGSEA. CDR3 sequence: CSVELPGLAGERSYEQYF. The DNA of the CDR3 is TGCAGCGTTGAATTACCGGGACTAGCGGGAGAGAGGTCCTACGAGCAGTACTTC.

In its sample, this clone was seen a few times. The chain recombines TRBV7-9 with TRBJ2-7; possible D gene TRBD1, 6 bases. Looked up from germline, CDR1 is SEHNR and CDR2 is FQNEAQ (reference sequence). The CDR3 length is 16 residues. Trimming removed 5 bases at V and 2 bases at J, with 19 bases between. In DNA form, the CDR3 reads TGTGCCAGCAGCACCCCTCGGGGACACCCGACCTACGAGCAGTACTTC. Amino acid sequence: CASSTPRGHPTYEQYF.

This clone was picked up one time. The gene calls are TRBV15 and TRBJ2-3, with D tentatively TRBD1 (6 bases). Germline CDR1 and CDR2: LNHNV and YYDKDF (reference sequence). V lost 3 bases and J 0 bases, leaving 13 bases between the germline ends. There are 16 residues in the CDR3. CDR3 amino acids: CATSRGTSDSTDTQYF. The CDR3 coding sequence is TGTGCCACCAGCAGGGGGACATCGGATAGCACAGATACGCAGTATTTT.

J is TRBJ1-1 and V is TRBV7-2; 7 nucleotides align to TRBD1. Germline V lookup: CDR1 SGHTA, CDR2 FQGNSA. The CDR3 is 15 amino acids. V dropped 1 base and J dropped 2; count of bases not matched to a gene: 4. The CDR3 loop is CASSLVGQLNTEAFF. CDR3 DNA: TGTGCCAGCAGCTTAGTGGGACAGTTAAACACTGAAGCTTTCTTT.